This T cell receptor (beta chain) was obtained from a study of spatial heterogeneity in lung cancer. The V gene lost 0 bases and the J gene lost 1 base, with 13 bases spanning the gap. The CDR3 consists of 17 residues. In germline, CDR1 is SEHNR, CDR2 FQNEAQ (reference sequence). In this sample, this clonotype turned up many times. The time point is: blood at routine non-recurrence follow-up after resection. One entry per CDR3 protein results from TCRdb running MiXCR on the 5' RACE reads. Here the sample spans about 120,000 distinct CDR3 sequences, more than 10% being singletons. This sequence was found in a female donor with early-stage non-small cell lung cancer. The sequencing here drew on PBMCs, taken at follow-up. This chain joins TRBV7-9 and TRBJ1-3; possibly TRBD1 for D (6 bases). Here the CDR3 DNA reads TGTGCCAGCAGCTTAGCCCTGGGGGCGCATTCTGGAAACACCATATATTTT. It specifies CASSLALGAHSGNTIYF.